This TCR beta chain was recorded in a study of cytomegalovirus exposure and HLA in healthy donors. The PCR employed 60 Vbeta primers together with 13 Jbeta primers. Methods used by the authors: In a later analysis, some 10 million of some 80 million unique beta chains occurred in at least two donors. Using immunoSEQ multiplex PCR, the repertoire was profiled, and TCRdb retains in-frame clones only, with some absent. The DNA was the basis for D and trimming; V, J and clone size are from that table. Here the sample spans 170,000 or so clones, 70% to 90% being singletons. This clone has just a few counts. Trimming cost V 6 bases and J 8 bases, with 25 bases left between them. Germline assignment: CDR1 LGHNT and CDR2 FRNRAP. The CDR3 extends over 17 amino acids.

The genes are TRBV12-5 and TRBJ1-4; no clear D. This clonotype was obtained from a girl aged 5-17 years in good health and CMV-seropositive. The sample taken for sequencing was PBMCs. CDR3 region: CASGPAKRAGLREKLFF. The CDR3 DNA reads TGTGCTAGTGGCCCTGCAAAAAGGGCGGGGTTGAGGGAAAAACTGTTTTTT.